This T cell receptor beta chain emerged from a study of blood T cell repertoires in COVID-19 (dated by TCRdb to about 2020). Looking at the study overall: Samples covering the acute and convalescent phases of COVID-19 were provided by collaborators in the United States, Italy and Spain. The material from the prospective study consisted of cDNA or gDNA derived from T cells, B-cell-depleted T cells, or PBMCs. The dataset comprised deeply sampled blood TCRbeta repertoires from subjects exposed to, actively infected with, or recovered from COVID-19. The repertoires were released in a freely available public database meant as a resource for research on the immune response to SARS-CoV-2. Samples came from the ongoing ImmuneRACE study (first 160 participants) plus 1,254 subjects from 6 global collaborators. A de-identified subject ID, COVID-19 status, age in years and sex were almost always included in the sample metadata. Where HLA class I and class II types were available, the types were taken from metadata supplied by the sample provider, not from assay-based typing.

Collaborating institutions collected whole blood in K2EDTA tubes following their own protocols. For TCRbeta analysis, collaborators shipped samples in one of three forms: frozen whole blood, isolated PBMCs, or DNA extracted from either of those sample types. This clone has only a few counts. The specificity of this receptor is unknown. Base qualities are not at hand, and no much larger clone is one base apart. The immunoSEQ Assay, a bias-controlled multiplex PCR, was used to amplify TCRbeta CDR3 regions from genomic DNA. On the study's bioinformatics: Within the assay, amplification of reference gene primers was used to estimate how many nucleated cells each sample contained. Sequence reads were collapsed and filtered to measure the absolute abundance of every unique TCRbeta CDR3 rearrangement. For each sample, productive Simpson clonality was calculated as the square root of Simpson's diversity index across productive rearrangements. TCRdb provides this immuneACCESS table in a form limited to in-frame rearrangements. Some clones are lacking; in checked studies, under half of them reflect an unresolved V gene, and why the rest are absent is not known. That table furnishes V, J and clone size, whereas the DNA furnished D and trimming. The sample has about 220,000 clones on record, 80% of them singletons. Clones ranked in the top ten supply 10% to 15% of the sample.

CDR1 SGHAT and CDR2 FQNNGV were looked up in the germline V gene. V drops 3 bases and J drops 3 bases, leaving 8 bases in between. Reading from cysteine to phenylalanine, the CDR3 counts 13 amino acids. Here the CDR3 DNA is all that survives: 39 bases in frame from base 1. General study outcomes and caveats: Clinical and demographic metadata were provided uncurated, with the amount varying by source and participant.

The rearranged segments are TRBV11-2 and TRBJ2-5; no D gene call is confident. Sequenced material: peripheral blood. The source of this sequence is a human donor in a cohort sampled during active COVID-19. The CDR3 protein sequence reads: CASSFFTEETQYF. The DNA sequence reads TGTGCCAGCAGCTTTTTTACAGAAGAGACCCAGTACTTC.